These 5 T cell receptor beta chains originate from one sample sequenced in a study of identical twins. TCRdb analysed the 5' RACE reads with MiXCR anew, one entry per CDR3 protein. The sample shows 200,000 to 300,000 distinct CDR3 sequences, around 7.6% of them seen only once. This sample also appeared in a second study, on yellow fever vaccine responses in identical twins.

The sequenced sample consisted of CD8+ T cells sorted from blood. The receptor source for this set is a woman aged 18 to 35 in good health.

The rearrangement uses TRBV13 and TRBJ1-2; the match to TRBD1 covers 8 bases. Germline CDR1 and CDR2: PRHDT and FYEKMQ (reference sequence). The CDR3 is 14 amino acids. After removal of 0 bases from V and 3 bases from J, the junction contained 0 bases not matched to a gene. The CDR3 DNA follows: TGTGCCAGCAGCTTAGGGACAGGGGACTATGGCTACACCTTC. The encoded protein is CASSLGTGDYGYTF.

This chain uses TRBV12-3 or TRBV12-4 with TRBJ1-1, with D uncertain. This CDR3 comprises 15 residues. V lost 3 bases, J lost 2 bases, and 13 bases lay in between. DNA of the CDR3: TGTGCCAGCAGTTTGGGTGGCAATTACAACACTGAAGCTTTCTTT. This translates into CASSLGGNYNTEAFF.

The V call is TRBV20-1, the J call TRBJ1-5; 8 nucleotides line up with TRBD1. The V and J ends lost 3 bases and 7 bases, in that order; junction bases with no gene match: 11. Germline values: CDR1 DFQATT, CDR2 SNEGSKA (reference sequence). The CDR3 runs to 15 residues. CDR3 region: CSASVKDRVEQPQHF. CDR3 coding DNA: TGCAGTGCTAGCGTCAAGGACAGGGTGGAACAGCCCCAGCATTTT.

The chain has TRBV29-1 and TRBJ1-3, with 7 bases identical to TRBD1. Trimming took 3 bases from V and 3 from J; bases not matched to a gene: 5. The CDR3 is made up of 14 amino acids. CDR1 is SQVTM, CDR2 ANQGSEA, per germline. CDR3 nucleotide sequence: TGCAGCGTTGATAACGACAGGGATGGAAACACCATATATTTT. Translation gives CSVDNDRDGNTIYF.

Many counts were recorded for this clonotype. This chain uses TRBV15 with TRBJ1-6, with D perhaps TRBD1 (5 bases). Germline V gene lookup returns CDR1 LNHNV and CDR2 YYDKDF (reference sequence). CDR3 length: 15 amino acids. V lost 4 bases to trimming and J lost 8 bases, with 15 bases between them. Here the CDR3 DNA reads TGTGCCACCAGCATAGGTTGGGGGGGTGATTCACCCCTCCACTTT. It specifies CATSIGWGGDSPLHF.